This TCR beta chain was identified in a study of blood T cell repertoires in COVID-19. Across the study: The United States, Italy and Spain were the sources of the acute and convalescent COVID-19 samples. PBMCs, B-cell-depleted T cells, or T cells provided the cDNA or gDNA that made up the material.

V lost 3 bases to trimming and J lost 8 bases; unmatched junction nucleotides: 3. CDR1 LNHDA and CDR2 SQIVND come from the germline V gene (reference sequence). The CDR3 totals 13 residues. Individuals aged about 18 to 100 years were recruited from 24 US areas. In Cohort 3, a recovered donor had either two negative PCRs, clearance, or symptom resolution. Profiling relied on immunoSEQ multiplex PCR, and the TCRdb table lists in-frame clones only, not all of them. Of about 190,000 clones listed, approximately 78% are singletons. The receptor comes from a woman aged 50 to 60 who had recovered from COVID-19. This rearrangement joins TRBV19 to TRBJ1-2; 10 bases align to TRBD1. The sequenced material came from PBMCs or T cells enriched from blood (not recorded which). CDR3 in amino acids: CASSMRDRGGYTF. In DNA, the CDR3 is TGTGCCAGTAGTATGCGGGACAGGGGCGGCTACACCTTC.